This is a list of T cell receptor beta chains from one sample in a study of graft-versus-host responses after intestinal transplantation. Antigen specificity for these receptors is unknown. The assay was immunoSEQ multiplex PCR, and TCRdb's table has in-frame clones only and misses some. The sample holds 99,000 or so clones; about 90% are singletons and the top ten take around 0.96%. The starting material was unstimulated CD4+ T cells sorted from spleen or lymph node cells, obtained before intestinal transplant. The receptors originated from a human donor who received an intestinal transplant. Both conserved end residues are part of each CDR3. A D gene is named only where the DNA matches it firmly. Size values are once, few and many counts, or a class for expanded clones, and some rows have none.

>TRBV2|.|TRBJ1-2|once
CASSEALGPLNYGYTF
TGTGCCAGCAGTGAAGCATTGGGACCCTTAAACTATGGCTACACCTTC
>TRBV10-3|.|TRBJ1-2|.
CAISGTVNYGYTF
TGTGCCATCAGCGGGACGGTCAACTATGGCTACACCTTC
>TRBV4-1|.|TRBJ2-5|.
CASSQGRGETQYF
TGCGCCAGCAGCCAAGGTCGTGGGGAGACCCAGTACTTC
>TRBV9|.|TRBJ1-2|.
CASSVDGTKRDYGYTF
TGTGCCAGCAGCGTCGACGGGACAAAAAGGGACTATGGCTACACCTTC
>TRBV29-1|.|TRBJ1-4|.
CSIRVGATNEKLFF
TGCAGCATAAGGGTGGGTGCAACTAATGAAAAACTGTTTTTT
>TRBV6-1|.|TRBJ1-6|.
CASRREMHNSPLHF
TGTGCCAGCAGACGTGAAATGCATAATTCACCCCTCCACTTT
>TRBV7-9|TRBD2|TRBJ2-7|.
CASMVAGEQEQYF
TGTGCCAGCATGGTGGCGGGAGAACAAGAGCAGTACTTC
>TRBV10-3|.|TRBJ1-5|.
CAISEGVGQPQHF
TGTGCCATCAGTGAGGGGGTAGGTCAGCCCCAGCATTTT
>TRBV11-2|TRBD2|TRBJ2-7|.
CASSLLGRARYEQYF
TGTGCCAGCAGCTTATTAGGGAGGGCTCGGTACGAGCAGTACTTC
>TRBV19|TRBD2|TRBJ2-3|.
CATLAGGTTDTQYF
TGTGCCACCTTAGCGGGAGGGACCACAGATACGCAGTATTTT
>TRBV11-2|.|TRBJ2-5|once
CASSLALAGGPGGTQYF
TGTGCCAGCAGCTTAGCTCTAGCGGGTGGTCCAGGGGGGACCCAGTACTTC
>TRBV7-3|TRBD1|TRBJ2-7|.
CASSPRQGSYEQYF
TGTGCCAGCAGCCCCCGACAGGGCTCCTACGAGCAGTACTTC
>TRBV6-1|.|TRBJ1-1|few
CASSPRRSNTEAFF
TGTGCCAGCAGTCCCAGACGGTCGAACACTGAAGCTTTCTTT
>TRBV9|.|TRBJ2-1|.
CASAGRGTGLTGGLLSSYNEQFF
TGTGCCAGCGCGGGCCGAGGGACAGGCCTAACGGGAGGACTCCTCAGCTCCTACAATGAGCAGTTCTTC
>TRBV10-3|.|TRBJ2-1|.
CAISDPGRNNEQFF
TGTGCCATCAGTGATCCGGGAAGGAACAATGAGCAGTTCTTC
>TRBV5-1|TRBD2|TRBJ2-3|.
CASSSLTSGTDTQYF
TGCGCCAGCAGCTCCTTGACTAGCGGCACAGATACGCAGTATTTT
>TRBV7-6|TRBD2|TRBJ2-7|.
CASSLRSAGGPYEQYF
TGTGCCAGCAGCTTACGGAGCGCGGGAGGGCCCTACGAGCAGTACTTC
>TRBV18|.|TRBJ1-3|once
CASSPSGAYSGNTIYF
TGTGCCAGCTCACCATCGGGGGCTTACTCTGGAAACACCATATATTTT
>TRBV12-5|TRBD1|TRBJ2-7|.
CASGLPPGQGARNPYEQYF
TGTGCTAGTGGTTTGCCCCCCGGACAGGGGGCAAGAAACCCCTACGAGCAGTACTTC
>TRBV2|.|TRBJ2-3|.
CASRLTRDGSTGTQYF
TGTGCCAGCAGGTTGACTAGGGACGGCTCTACGGGTACGCAGTATTTT
>TRBV6-5|.|TRBJ1-6|few
CASRAHRVRNSPLHF
TGTGCCAGCAGGGCCCACAGGGTTCGCAATTCACCCCTCCACTTT
>TRBV29-1|.|TRBJ1-1|.
CSVAGLLNTEAFF
TGCAGCGTAGCCGGGCTCCTGAACACTGAAGCTTTCTTT
>TRBV4-2|.|TRBJ2-7|.
CASRLDRNSYEQYF
TGTGCCAGCCGCTTGGACAGAAACTCCTACGAGCAGTACTTC
>TRBV2|TRBD2|TRBJ2-5|.
CASRRDYVETQYF
TGTGCCAGCAGGAGGGACTACGTGGAGACCCAGTACTTC
>TRBV5-1|.|TRBJ1-1|.
CASSQARWGVGNTEAFF
TGCGCCAGCAGCCAGGCACGTTGGGGGGTTGGGAACACTGAAGCTTTCTTT
>TRBV6-6|.|TRBJ2-3|.
CATGPITDTQYF
TGTGCCACAGGACCGATCACAGATACGCAGTATTTT
>TRBV6-6|.|TRBJ1-2|few
CASSYGGNYGYTF
TGTGCCAGCAGTTACGGGGGTAACTATGGCTACACCTTC
>TRBV7-3|.|TRBJ1-1|.
CASSLGTNTEAFF
TGTGCCAGCAGCTTAGGGACGAACACTGAAGCTTTCTTT
>TRBV30|.|TRBJ1-2|.
CAWSRAAAAYGYTF
TGTGCCTGGAGTAGGGCTGCGGCCGCCTATGGCTACACCTTC